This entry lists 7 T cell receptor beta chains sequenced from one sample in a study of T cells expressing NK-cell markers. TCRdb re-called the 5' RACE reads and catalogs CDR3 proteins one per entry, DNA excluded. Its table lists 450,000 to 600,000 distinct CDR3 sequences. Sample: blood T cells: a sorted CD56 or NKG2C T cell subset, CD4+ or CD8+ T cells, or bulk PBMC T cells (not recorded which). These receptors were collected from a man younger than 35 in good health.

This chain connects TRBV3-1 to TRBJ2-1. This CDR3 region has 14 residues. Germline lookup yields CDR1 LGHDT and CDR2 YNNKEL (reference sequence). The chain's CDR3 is CASSQVFDTREQFF.

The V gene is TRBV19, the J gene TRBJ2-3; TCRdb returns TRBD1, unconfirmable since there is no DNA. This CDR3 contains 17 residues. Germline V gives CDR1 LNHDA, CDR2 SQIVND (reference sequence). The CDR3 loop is CASSIVPGQVKLVTQYF.

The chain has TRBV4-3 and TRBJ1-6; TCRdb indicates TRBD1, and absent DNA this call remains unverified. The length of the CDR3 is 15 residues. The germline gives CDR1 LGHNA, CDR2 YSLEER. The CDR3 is CASSQDRGWGSPLHF.

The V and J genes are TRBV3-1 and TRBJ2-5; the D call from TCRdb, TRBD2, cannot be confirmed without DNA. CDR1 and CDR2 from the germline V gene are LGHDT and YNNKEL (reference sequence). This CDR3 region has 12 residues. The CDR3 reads CASSRMMRDQYF.

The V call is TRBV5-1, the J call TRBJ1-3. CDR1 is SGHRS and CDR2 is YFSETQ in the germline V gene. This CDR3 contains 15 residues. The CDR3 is CASSVWGSSGNTIYF.

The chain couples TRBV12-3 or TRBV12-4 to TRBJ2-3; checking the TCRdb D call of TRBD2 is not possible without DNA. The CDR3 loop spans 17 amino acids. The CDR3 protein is CASSPARASGSLDTQYF.

This CDR3 reads CASSPGGGRFYNEQFF. The genes are TRBV4-3 and TRBJ2-1; TCRdb selects TRBD1, and the lack of DNA leaves this call unchecked. Germline V gene lookup returns CDR1 LGHNA and CDR2 YSLEER. CDR3 length: 16 amino acids.